The 17 T cell receptor beta chains in this list originate from one sample, sequenced in a study of T-cell reconstitution after alpha-beta-depleted transplantation in children. Unique molecular identifiers were incorporated during preparation of the TCRbeta library. A single record per CDR3 protein comes from TCRdb applying MiXCR to the PCR reads. The sample yields over 90,000 distinct CDR3 sequences, around 5.9% seen once. The material was PBMCs, mostly from graft donor cells, obtained 60 days after TCRalphabeta/CD19-depleted stem cell transplant. These receptors originate from a female patient aged 2-9 years who had a stem cell transplant for Fanconi anemia, so the T cells may come from the graft donor.

The genes are TRBV28 and TRBJ2-5; possibly TRBD2 for D (6 bases). Germline CDR1 and CDR2: MDHEN and SYDVKM. The V gene lost 3 bases and the J gene lost 1 base, with 15 bases spanning the gap. The CDR3 spans 16 residues. DNA of the CDR3: TGTGCCAGCAGTTTTTGGGGAGGAGGCCTCCAAGAGACCCAGTACTTC. It is translated as CASSFWGGGLQETQYF.

V gene TRBV9 combines with J gene TRBJ2-5; D call uncertain. The CDR3 has 15 amino acids. V lost 0 bases and J 2 bases, leaving 11 bases between the germline ends. Germline CDR1 reads SGDLS; CDR2 reads YYNGEE. Here the CDR3 DNA reads TGTGCCAGCAGCGTAGCGGTGAAGGGTCAAGAGACCCAGTACTTC. Translation: CASSVAVKGQETQYF.

This clonotype was counted ten times or more. The genes are TRBV25-1 and TRBJ2-7, with 9 nucleotides matching TRBD1. CDR1 MGHDK and CDR2 SYGVNS come from the germline V gene. The V segment lost 7 bases and the J segment 4 bases; nucleotides outside the gene matches: 5. The CDR3 runs 13 residues. CDR3 region: CASTPGQGYEQYF. CDR3 nucleotide sequence: TGTGCCAGCACTCCGGGACAGGGTTACGAGCAGTACTTC.

Details on this clonotype: Just one base apart from a much larger clone, this may be a read error. J is TRBJ2-2 and V is TRBV20-1; TRBD2 is a possible D gene (5 bases). The CDR3 is 15 amino acids. Germline V gene lookup returns CDR1 DFQATT and CDR2 SNEGSKA (reference sequence). The CDR3 region is CSARGVLGFTGEPFF. DNA of the CDR3: TGCAGTGCTAGAGGGGTCTTAGGATTCACCGGGGAGCCGTTTTTT.

This clonotype was picked up many times. The chain recombines TRBV24-1 with TRBJ2-5; D gene uncertain. Germline V CDR1 and CDR2: KGHDR, SFDVKD. Trimming pared 1 base from V and 5 bases from J, leaving 7 bases between. The CDR3 runs 13 residues. CDR3 DNA: TGTGCCACCAGTGATTTATACGTCGAGACCCAGTACTTC. Its protein product is CATSDLYVETQYF.

The chain is built from TRBV13 and TRBJ2-7; D unresolved. This CDR3 is built from 15 residues. The germline V gene has CDR1 PRHDT and CDR2 FYEKMQ (reference sequence). The V end lost 5 bases, the J end lost 6 bases, and 20 bases lay between the germline ends. The CDR3 here is CASSRLREPTSEQYF. CDR3 in DNA: TGTGCCAGCAGCCGCCTCCGTGAGCCTACCTCCGAGCAGTACTTC.

The J gene is TRBJ2-1, the V gene TRBV29-1; D unresolved. This CDR3 has 13 residues. Germline V CDR1 and CDR2: SQVTM, ANQGSEA. V lost 2 bases and J 0 bases, leaving 5 bases between the germline ends. CDR3 nucleotides: TGCAGCGTTGAAAGGGACTCCTACAATGAGCAGTTCTTC. This translates into CSVERDSYNEQFF.

The table lists this clonotype with many counts. V gene TRBV27 combines with J gene TRBJ2-4, with a weak D call TRBD1 (7 bases). Per germline, CDR1 MNHEY and CDR2 SMNVEV (reference sequence). This CDR3 region has 17 residues. The V and J ends lost 5 bases and 0 bases respectively, with 17 bases between them. The CDR3 sequence is CASSLRYRGLAKNIQYF. The CDR3 DNA is TGTGCCAGCAGTCTACGGTACAGGGGACTAGCCAAAAACATTCAGTACTTC.

This clonotype was seen many times. J is TRBJ2-3 and V is TRBV2; TRBD2 agrees at 10 bases. J lost 1 base, V lost 7 bases, and 2 bases had no gene match. The CDR3 loop spans 14 amino acids. Per germline, CDR1 SNHLY and CDR2 FYNNEI. The CDR3 protein is CASNGLAGTDTQYF. The CDR3 DNA sequence: TGTGCCAGCAATGGACTAGCGGGCACAGATACGCAGTATTTT.

There are many counts of this clonotype. The chain employs TRBV5-1 and TRBJ2-7; the D gene is possibly TRBD2 (5 bases). Trimming shortened V by 3 bases and J by 6 bases, and 13 bases separated the two germline ends. The length of the CDR3 is 13 residues. Germline V CDR1 and CDR2: SGHRS, YFSETQ. This CDR3 reads CASSWTGVLEQYF. The CDR3, as DNA: TGCGCCAGCAGCTGGACTGGGGTACTCGAGCAGTACTTC.

This clonotype showed up just a few times. This chain links TRBV20-1 with TRBJ2-1, with 13 positions matching TRBD2. The CDR3 totals 15 residues. The V gene end was trimmed by 3 bases and the J gene end by 9 bases; junction bases not matched to a gene: 8. The germline gives CDR1 DFQATT, CDR2 SNEGSKA (reference sequence). As DNA, the CDR3 is TGCAGTGCTAGTCGGACTAGCGGGAGAAGGAGTGAGCAGTTCTTC. Amino acids: CSASRTSGRRSEQFF.

In its sample, this clonotype was seen many times. The V call is TRBV29-1, the J call TRBJ2-7; D may match TRBD1 or TRBD2 (5 bases each). The germline CDR1 and CDR2 sequences are SQVTM and ANQGSEA. With 6 bases removed from V and 5 bases from J, the gap between germline ends came to 17 bases. This CDR3 is built from 13 residues. The chain's CDR3 is CSVRWWGMDEQYF. The CDR3 region has the DNA TGCAGCGTCCGGTGGTGGGGGATGGACGAGCAGTACTTC.

Points on this clonotype: A clone one base away is much larger, so this may be a read error. The rearrangement links TRBV15 to TRBJ2-2; 7 nucleotides align to TRBD2. Per the germline V gene, CDR1 is LNHNV and CDR2 is YYDKDF (reference sequence). The CDR3 runs 16 residues. Germline trimming cut 0 bases from V and 9 bases from J; bases unmatched to any gene: 10. The CDR3 nucleotides are TGTGCCACCAGCAGAGATTCCCTAGCGGTGACCAGGGAGCTGTTTTTT. This sequence encodes CATSRDSLAVTRELFF. The entire variable domain, with the rest obtained from reference TRBV15 and TRBJ2-2, is as follows: DAMVIQNPRYQVTQFGKPVTLSCSQTLNHNVMYWYQQKSSQAPKLLFHYYDKDFNNEADTPDNFQSRRPNTSFCFLDIRSPGLGDTAMYLCATSRDSLAVTRELFFGEGSRLTVL.

This chain connects TRBV7-2 to TRBJ2-5, with 16 positions matching TRBD2. Looked up from germline, CDR1 is SGHTA and CDR2 is FQGNSA. The CDR3 loop spans 17 amino acids. Trimming took 5 bases from V and 5 from J; bases not matched to a gene: 8. CDR3 region: CASSPLGLAGGRETQYF. CDR3 DNA: TGTGCCAGCAGCCCGCTGGGACTAGCGGGGGGGCGGGAGACCCAGTACTTC.

This clonotype was observed a handful of times. This rearrangement joins TRBV7-8 to TRBJ2-7; D remains unclear. The CDR3 contains 14 residues. V lost 1 base, J lost 0 bases, and 7 bases lay in between. Germline V gene sequence: CDR1 SGHVS, CDR2 FQNEAQ. The CDR3 DNA reads as TGTGCCAGCAGCTTAGTCCTTTACTCCTACGAGCAGTACTTC. Translating gives CASSLVLYSYEQYF.

V usage is TRBV6-5 and J usage is TRBJ2-1; TRBD2 agrees at 12 bases. The CDR3 has 17 residues. The germline V gene has CDR1 MNHEY and CDR2 SVGAGI. V lost 2 bases, J lost 9 bases, and 11 bases stayed unmatched. CDR3 amino acids: CASSYAYTSGGNSEQFF. The CDR3 coding sequence is TGTGCCAGCAGTTACGCCTATACTAGCGGGGGGAACAGTGAGCAGTTCTTC.

This clonotype was observed a few times. V usage is TRBV5-1 and J usage is TRBJ1-2, with 11 positions matching TRBD1. The V gene's germline CDR1 is SGHRS and CDR2 YFSETQ. This CDR3 has 17 amino acids. Unmatched junction bases numbered 9, after V lost 4 bases and J lost 1 base. The CDR3 spells CASSTRTGGPVNYGYTF. CDR3 in DNA: TGCGCCAGCAGCACAAGGACAGGGGGCCCCGTTAACTATGGCTACACCTTC. Filled out from reference TRBV5-1 and TRBJ1-2, the complete variable domain reads KAGVTQTPRYLIKTRGQQVTLSCSPISGHRSVSWYQQTPGQGLQFLFEYFSETQRNKGNFPGRFSGRQFSNSRSEMNVSTLELGDSALYLCASSTRTGGPVNYGYTFGSGTRLTVV.